The 22 T cell receptor beta chains reported below all come from one sample, sequenced in a study of blood T cell repertoires in COVID-19. Libraries were prepared by immunoSEQ multiplex PCR; TCRdb keeps only in-frame clonotypes and omits some of them. The profile shows 88,000 or so clones, roughly 85% of them singletons. Sequencing used peripheral blood. These TCRs come from a man aged 55 to 70 with acute or convalescent COVID-19.

The gene calls are TRBV19 and TRBJ2-1, with D maybe TRBD2 (6 bases). From germline, CDR1 is LNHDA and CDR2 SQIVND (reference sequence). This CDR3 is built from 15 residues. V was cut by 1 base and J by 6 bases, with 13 bases left in between. CDR3 region: CASSIAVAGRNEQFF. For the CDR3, the DNA is TGTGCCAGTAGTATAGCAGTGGCGGGACGCAATGAGCAGTTCTTC.

The chain carries TRBV29-1 and TRBJ2-5; the D gene is possibly TRBD2 (6 bases). The CDR3 contains 14 residues. The germline V and J ends were trimmed by 6 bases and 3 bases, with 17 bases remaining between them. Germline CDR1 is SQVTM and CDR2 is ANQGSEA. The CDR3 region has the DNA TGCAGCGTCCTCTATGCGGGACTCAAAGAGACCCAGTACTTC. Its translation: CSVLYAGLKETQYF.

J is TRBJ2-5 and V is TRBV6-6; a weak D match, TRBD2 (5 bases). The CDR3 is 14 residues long. CDR1 is MNHNY and CDR2 is SVGAGI in the germline V gene (reference sequence). The V and J ends lost 7 bases and 2 bases respectively, with 14 bases between them. Written as DNA, the CDR3 is TGTGCCAGCACCCCATCCCCGGGACAAGAGACCCAGTACTTC. Its protein is CASTPSPGQETQYF.

The rearrangement joins TRBV2 to TRBJ2-3; the match to TRBD1 covers 7 bases. This CDR3 comprises 13 residues. Germline values: CDR1 SNHLY, CDR2 FYNNEI. Trimming took 11 bases from V and 6 from J; bases not matched to a gene: 11. CDR3 sequence: CAGILTGRDTQYF. For the CDR3, the DNA is TGTGCCGGGATCTTGACAGGGCGGGATACGCAGTATTTT.

CDR3 DNA: TGTGCCAGCAGTTACGCAAGCGGATATTTAGTCTATGGCTACACCTTC. Translated: CASSYASGYLVYGYTF. The chain has TRBV6-2 or TRBV6-3 and TRBJ1-2; no reliable D call. The CDR3 extends over 16 amino acids. The germline gives CDR1 MNHEY, CDR2 SVGEGT. The V end was cut by 2 bases, the J end by 4 bases, with 17 bases between.

The V call is TRBV27, the J call TRBJ2-3; D not certain. V was trimmed by 6 bases and J by 2 bases, leaving 6 bases between them. This CDR3 is built from 12 residues. Germline V lookup: CDR1 MNHEY, CDR2 SMNVEV (reference sequence). The CDR3 region is CASSHNTDTQYF. The DNA for the CDR3 is TGTGCCAGCAGCCACAACACAGATACGCAGTATTTT.

The rearrangement links TRBV7-2 to TRBJ1-1; 8 bases fit TRBD1. After removal of 3 bases from V and 0 bases from J, the junction contained 0 bases not matched to a gene. The CDR3 runs to 14 residues. The V gene's germline CDR1 is SGHTA and CDR2 FQGNSA. CDR3 in amino acids: CASSLGQVNTEAFF. The DNA of the CDR3 is TGTGCCAGCAGCTTGGGACAGGTGAACACTGAAGCTTTCTTT.

The chain is built from TRBV3-1 (or the pseudogene TRBV3-2) and TRBJ2-2; 9 positions agree with TRBD1. The V and J ends lost 4 bases and 6 bases, in that order; junction bases with no gene match: 9. The germline V gene has CDR1 LGHDT and CDR2 YNNKEL (reference sequence). This CDR3 has 16 amino acids. CDR3 sequence reads: CASSPRGTGYPGELFF. The DNA for the CDR3 is TGTGCCAGCAGCCCTCGGGGGACAGGGTACCCCGGGGAGCTGTTTTTT.

The chain combines TRBV5-3 with TRBJ1-1; TRBD1 matches 11 bases. TRBV5-3 is reported as an ORF; its role is uncertain. Trimming removed 4 bases from V and 4 bases from J; junction bases left unmatched: 6. The length of the CDR3 is 15 residues. This CDR3 is CARSKGQGARTEAFF. CDR3 nucleotides: TGTGCCAGAAGCAAAGGACAGGGGGCGCGCACTGAAGCTTTCTTT.

V is TRBV18 and J is TRBJ1-2; D perhaps matches TRBD1 (5 bases). This CDR3 contains 14 residues. V lost 5 bases to trimming and J lost 6 bases, with 16 bases between them. Germline assignment: CDR1 KGHSH and CDR2 LQKENI. CDR3 in amino acids: CASSAYGLGDGYTF. CDR3 nucleotides: TGTGCCAGCTCAGCCTACGGGCTAGGGGATGGCTACACCTTC.

This clone occurred a few times. V and J are TRBV5-4 and TRBJ1-2; 8 bases align to TRBD1. Looked up from germline, CDR1 is SGHNT and CDR2 is YYREEE (reference sequence). Unmatched junction bases numbered 4, after V lost 5 bases and J lost 4 bases. This CDR3 spans 13 amino acids. This chain's CDR3 is CASSMDRAYGYTF. The CDR3 nucleotides read TGTGCCAGCAGTATGGACAGGGCCTATGGCTACACCTTC. Full variable domain (missing parts from reference TRBV5-4 and TRBJ1-2): ETGVTQSPTHLIKTRGQQVTLRCSSQSGHNTVSWYQQALGQGPQFIFQYYREEENGRGNFPPRFSGLQFPNYSSELNVNALELDDSALYLCASSMDRAYGYTFGSGTRLTVV.

CDR3 bases: TGTGCCAGCAGCCAGGGGCTTAAAGATCAGCCCCAGCATTTT. Protein sequence: CASSQGLKDQPQHF. The V and J genes are TRBV3-1 (or the pseudogene TRBV3-2) and TRBJ1-5; tentative D call: TRBD1 (5 bases). V was trimmed by 3 bases and J by 5 bases, leaving 11 bases between them. This CDR3 has 14 amino acids. From germline, CDR1 is LGHDT and CDR2 YNNKEL (reference sequence).

CDR3 sequence reads: CASSFTSSGGEQFF. As DNA, the CDR3 is TGCGCCAGCAGCTTTACTTCTTCGGGTGGTGAGCAGTTCTTC. The V gene is TRBV5-1, the J gene TRBJ2-1, with D hard to call. The ends were cut back, 2 bases at V and 9 bases at J, with 15 bases in the middle. The V gene's germline CDR1 is SGHRS and CDR2 YFSETQ. The CDR3 sequence is 14 residues long.

This chain uses TRBV30 with TRBJ1-2; D may be TRBD1 (5 bases). This CDR3 contains 14 residues. Germline V CDR1 and CDR2: GTSNPN, SVGIG (reference sequence). V was shortened by 0 bases and J by 5 bases, with 13 bases between the two germline ends. CDR3 amino acids: CAWSVPPGLYGYTF. The CDR3, as DNA: TGTGCCTGGAGTGTACCCCCAGGGTTGTATGGCTACACCTTC.

The rearrangement links TRBV4-2 to TRBJ2-5; 10 nucleotides align to TRBD1. V dropped 4 bases and J dropped 3; count of bases not matched to a gene: 8. From germline, CDR1 is LGHNA and CDR2 YNFKEQ. This CDR3 is built from 16 residues. As DNA, the CDR3 is TGTGCCAGCAGCCCCGGAGGGACAGGGGCCGAAGAGACCCAGTACTTC. It yields the protein CASSPGGTGAEETQYF.

This rearrangement joins TRBV19 to TRBJ2-7; D is undetermined. V lost 1 base, J lost 5 bases, and 9 bases lay in between. Germline CDR1 reads LNHDA; CDR2 reads SQIVND (reference sequence). This CDR3 spans 13 amino acids. CDR3 DNA sequence: TGTGCCAGTAGTATAGGCGGCAGCAACGAGCAGTACTTC. It codes for CASSIGGSNEQYF.

The rearrangement joins TRBV10-3 to TRBJ2-2; 7 nucleotides agree with TRBD1. V lost 9 bases to trimming and J lost 0 bases; unmatched junction nucleotides: 4. The germline gives CDR1 ENHRY, CDR2 SYGVKD. This CDR3 contains 14 residues. For the CDR3, the DNA is TGTGCCATTTCACAGGGGACGAACACCGGGGAGCTGTTTTTT. Amino acid sequence: CAISQGTNTGELFF.

This chain connects TRBV5-1 to TRBJ2-5; 13 bases are shared with TRBD2. This CDR3 has 18 residues. Per the germline V gene, CDR1 is SGHRS and CDR2 is YFSETQ. J lost 2 bases, V lost 4 bases, and 11 bases had no gene match. CDR3 sequence: CASSLGTSGAILQETQYF. DNA of the CDR3: TGCGCCAGCAGCCTTGGGACTAGCGGGGCGATCTTACAAGAGACCCAGTACTTC.

DNA for the CDR3: TGTGCCAGTAGATCCGGGACTAGCGGGCCCTACGAGCAGTACTTC. The encoded protein is CASRSGTSGPYEQYF. The chain carries TRBV19 and TRBJ2-7; 12 positions match TRBD2. This CDR3 spans 15 amino acids. Per the germline V gene, CDR1 is LNHDA and CDR2 is SQIVND (reference sequence). V lost 6 bases to trimming and J lost 2 bases; unmatched junction nucleotides: 5.

The chain has TRBV10-3 and TRBJ2-7; 10 nucleotides agree with TRBD2. This CDR3 spans 12 amino acids. V trimming: 10 bases; J trimming: 3 bases; junction bases outside the gene matches: 3. From germline, CDR1 is ENHRY and CDR2 SYGVKD. The CDR3 nucleotides read TGTGCCACCCGACTAGCGGGCTACGAGCAGTACTTC. This codes for CATRLAGYEQYF.

V usage is TRBV5-4 and J usage is TRBJ2-3; D gene ambiguous. CDR1 SGHNT and CDR2 YYREEE come from the germline V gene (reference sequence). The CDR3 has 13 amino acids. Between the trimmed V and J ends, which lost 4 bases and 0 bases, there was a span of 6 bases. DNA of the CDR3: TGTGCCAGCAGCATACAGAGCACAGATACGCAGTATTTT. Protein sequence: CASSIQSTDTQYF.

The CDR3 DNA sequence: TGTGCCAGCTCGAGGACTAGCGGGGAGACCCAGTACTTC. Its translation is CASSRTSGETQYF. This chain joins TRBV3-1 (or the pseudogene TRBV3-2) and TRBJ2-5; 11 bases map to TRBD2. The CDR3 has 13 amino acids. The germline V gene has CDR1 LGHDT and CDR2 YNNKEL (reference sequence). J was trimmed by 5 bases and V by 8 bases; bases with no gene match: 4.